Included here is one T cell receptor beta chain sequence, with context. As yet, its antigen is unknown. Amplified material comprised TCR beta CDR3 regions derived from RNA transcripts. Investigators did first-round RT-PCR with HTBI primers, then second-round multiplex PCR. TCRdb passed the multiplex PCR reads through MiXCR, listing each CDR3 protein once. This table holds roughly 1.1 million distinct CDR3 sequences, about 36% found once. This entry belongs to a study of Graves' ophthalmopathy and Graves' hyperthyroidism. Across the whole study: Stable hyperthyroidism referred to disease that showed no ophthalmopathy within 18 months of follow-up.

Findings of the study overall: From stable hyperthyroidism, ophthalmopathy was separated by a 13-signature model with 85% to 90% sensitivity and 75% to 82% specificity. Forecasting of ophthalmopathy progression by the model achieved 70.59% sensitivity and roughly 78% specificity. Blood also held most thyroid clonotypes expanded above 0.001 frequency.

Sequenced: peripheral blood or thyroid tissue (not recorded which). The clonotype originates from an adult man with Graves' hyperthyroidism.

CDR3 coding DNA: TGTGCCAGCAGCTTATTGGGTACGGGGATGGGTATAAACACTGAAGCTTTCTTT. Encoded protein: CASSLLGTGMGINTEAFF. The chain links TRBV11-2 to TRBJ1-1; D gene ambiguous. The CDR3 has 18 amino acids. Germline V CDR1 and CDR2: SGHAT, FQNNGV. V shed 2 bases and J shed 2 bases, with 21 bases lying between them.